A single TCR beta chain is shown here with its context. Its matching antigen is unknown. This entry comes from a study of shared clonotypes between healthy human individuals. About the research overall: The donors, two women and a few men, were aged 18 to 49.

TCRdb keeps only in-frame clones here, not all; method: immunoSEQ multiplex PCR. The repertoire holds 2 million to 2.5 million clones, with 90% to 95% as singletons. The study, taken as a whole, reports: Larger estimated richness was generally seen in naive subsets than in memory subsets.

The donor cohort consisted entirely of Caucasian adults residing in Nashville, Tennessee. CDR3 length: 14 amino acids. Germline V gene sequence: CDR1 MNHNY, CDR2 SVGAGI (reference sequence). V was pared by 2 bases and J by 2 bases, with 10 bases between. Sequencing was carried out using naive CD4+ T cells from PBMCs. The subset was: CD45RA+ positively selected. The sequence was collected from a man in his late teens or twenties in good health. Some clones in this sample may be carry-over from other donors' samples. V is TRBV6-6 and J is TRBJ2-7; D unresolved. The CDR3 bases are TGTGCCAGCAGTTACCCAACAGAGACCTACGAGCAGTACTTC. Protein product: CASSYPTETYEQYF.